Following are 20 T cell receptor beta chains from one sample sequenced in a study of siplizumab effects on memory and regulatory T cells. The method was immunoSEQ multiplex PCR; TCRdb's version includes in-frame clones alone and lacks a portion of them. The sample has about 100,000 clones, 85% to 95% seen once. Sequencing input: non-Treg CD4+ T cells sorted from blood. These receptors originate from a human donor in good health.

This rearrangement joins TRBV6-5 to TRBJ2-6; D remains unclear. With 2 bases removed from V and 4 bases from J, the gap between germline ends came to 12 bases. This CDR3 has 16 residues. CDR1 is MNHEY and CDR2 is SVGAGI in the germline V gene. As DNA, the CDR3 is TGTGCCAGCAGTTACCCCAAAGCATCCGGGGCCAACGTCCTGACTTTC. It is translated as CASSYPKASGANVLTF.

Only a few counts were recorded for this clone. The V gene is TRBV11-3, the J gene TRBJ2-3; 9 nucleotides match TRBD1. This CDR3 contains 14 residues. CDR1 SGHNT and CDR2 YENEEA come from the germline V gene. Unmatched junction bases numbered 3, after V lost 4 bases and J lost 4 bases. The CDR3 bases are TGTGCCAGCAGCTACAGGACAGGGGCAGATACGCAGTATTTT. Translation gives CASSYRTGADTQYF.

This clone was seen a few times. The rearrangement links TRBV10-3 to TRBJ1-5, with D possibly being TRBD1 (5 bases). This CDR3 spans 13 amino acids. Germline CDR1 is ENHRY and CDR2 is SYGVKD. V dropped 7 bases and J dropped 1 base, with 8 bases sitting between them. The CDR3: CAINAGSNQPQHF. The CDR3 DNA reads as TGTGCCATCAATGCAGGGAGCAATCAGCCCCAGCATTTT.

The rearrangement links TRBV18 to TRBJ2-1; TRBD2 is a possible D gene (5 bases). Germline-derived CDR1 and CDR2 are KGHSH and LQKENI. This CDR3 comprises 17 residues. Trimming removed 3 bases from V and 6 bases from J, with 21 bases in between. Written as DNA, the CDR3 is TGTGCCAGCTCACCTAGTAACAAGTTAAGAGGGTTCAATGAGCAGTTCTTC. Its translation: CASSPSNKLRGFNEQFF.

In the case of this clone: One end of the junction does not line up with germline, which may come from a read error. The chain carries TRBV6-5 and TRBJ2-7, with D possibly TRBD2 on 6 matching bases. This CDR3 has 13 amino acids. CDR1 and CDR2 (germline): MNHEY, SVGAGI. The CDR3 DNA is TGTGCCAGCAAACTCCCGGGGACTCCTTTAATTCACTTC. Protein product: CASKLPGTPLIHF.

The rearrangement joins TRBV7-3 to TRBJ1-3; D is unclear. Germline loops: CDR1 SGHTA, CDR2 FQGTGA. The CDR3 is 13 amino acids. Deletions cut 0 bases from V and 4 bases from J, with 4 bases between. Here the CDR3 DNA reads TGTGCCAGCAGCTTAACTGAAGGAAACACCATATATTTT. This sequence encodes CASSLTEGNTIYF.

This chain uses TRBV5-6 with TRBJ2-7, with D hard to call. The CDR3 is made up of 17 amino acids. Per germline, CDR1 SGHDT and CDR2 YYEEEE. V was cut by 4 bases and J by 1 base, with 21 bases left in between. The CDR3, as DNA: TGTGCCAGCAGCCCGCCTGTTTGGCAGCATGCTTCCTACGAGCAGTACTTC. This codes for CASSPPVWQHASYEQYF. Based on the CDR3 plus reference TRBV5-6 and TRBJ2-7, the full variable domain is DAGVTQSPTHLIKTRGQQVTLRCSPKSGHDTVSWYQQALGQGPQFIFQYYEEEERQRGNFPDRFSGHQFPNYSSELNVNALLLGDSALYLCASSPPVWQHASYEQYFGPGTRLTVT.

The chain uses TRBV28 and TRBJ1-5; the D is unclear. V lost 3 bases to trimming and J lost 0 bases, with 15 bases between them. CDR3 length: 17 residues. Germline CDR1 is MDHEN and CDR2 is SYDVKM. CDR3 DNA sequence: TGTGCCAGCAGTTTCCTTGATCTGACTGTTAGCAATCAGCCCCAGCATTTT. It encodes CASSFLDLTVSNQPQHF.

The chain couples TRBV19 to TRBJ1-1; the D is unclear. This CDR3 is 15 amino acids long. V lost 6 bases and J lost 2, with 16 bases in between. The germline CDR1 and CDR2 sequences are LNHDA and SQIVND (reference sequence). The CDR3 coding sequence is TGTGCCAGTAGGACCCAAACTCAGGCAAACACTGAAGCTTTCTTT. Amino acid sequence: CASRTQTQANTEAFF.

V gene TRBV7-9 combines with J gene TRBJ2-5; D call uncertain. The germline CDR1 and CDR2 sequences are SEHNR and FQNEAQ (reference sequence). With 8 bases removed from V and 5 bases from J, the gap between germline ends came to 9 bases. CDR3 length: 11 residues. The CDR3 here is CASARQETQYF. CDR3 DNA: TGTGCCAGCGCGCGGCAGGAGACCCAGTACTTC.

The chain links TRBV9 to TRBJ2-1; 13 bases are shared with TRBD2. The CDR3 loop spans 19 amino acids. The V segment lost 3 bases and the J segment 0 bases; nucleotides outside the gene matches: 9. In germline, CDR1 is SGDLS, CDR2 YYNGEE. This CDR3 is CASSARGTSGASSYNEQFF. In DNA, the CDR3 is TGTGCCAGCAGCGCAAGAGGGACTAGCGGGGCGAGCTCCTACAATGAGCAGTTCTTC.

The chain has TRBV19 and TRBJ2-5, with 9 bases lining up with TRBD2. The junction had 9 bases not matched to a gene; V was cut back by 3 bases and J by 7 bases. The CDR3 covers 15 residues. Germline CDR1 is LNHDA and CDR2 is SQIVND (reference sequence). The CDR3: CASSIQAGGPGTQYF. CDR3 in DNA: TGTGCCAGTAGTATCCAGGCGGGAGGGCCGGGGACCCAGTACTTC.

The J gene is TRBJ2-3, the V gene TRBV19; 9 bases align to TRBD2. CDR3 length: 19 residues. The V gene end was trimmed by 1 base and the J gene end by 0 bases; junction bases not matched to a gene: 11. Germline V gene lookup returns CDR1 LNHDA and CDR2 SQIVND (reference sequence). CDR3 nucleotide sequence: TGTGCCAGTAGTATAGTCCTGACTAGCGGAGCTGCTAGCACAGATACGCAGTATTTT. It encodes CASSIVLTSGAASTDTQYF.

CDR3: CASSLGHSLMVTGELFF. The DNA for the CDR3 is TGTGCCAGCAGCTTAGGGCACAGTTTAATGGTCACCGGGGAGCTGTTTTTT. V is TRBV7-2 and J is TRBJ2-2, with no clear D. Trimming pared 1 base from V and 4 bases from J, leaving 16 bases between. Germline-derived CDR1 and CDR2 are SGHTA and FQGNSA. CDR3 length: 17 amino acids.

The genes are TRBV5-1 and TRBJ1-5; TRBD1 matches at 11 bases. The germline V gene encodes CDR1 SGHRS and CDR2 YFSETQ. V shed 4 bases and J 6 bases; nucleotides not matched to a gene: 9. This CDR3 is 16 amino acids long. The CDR3 DNA reads as TGCGCCAGCAGCCCGGGAGGGACAGGGGGATTTCAGCCCCAGCATTTT. Its translation is CASSPGGTGGFQPQHF.

This clone was seen a single time. The rearrangement joins TRBV29-1 to TRBJ2-1; the D is unclear. Deletions cut 5 bases from V and 7 bases from J, with 9 bases between. The CDR3 totals 11 residues. Germline V gives CDR1 SQVTM, CDR2 ANQGSEA. The CDR3 nucleotides read TGCAGCGTTAGTGCAGCGAATGAGCAGTTCTTC. This sequence encodes CSVSAANEQFF.

The V gene is TRBV28, the J gene TRBJ1-4, with 10 nucleotides matching TRBD1. Germline V gives CDR1 MDHEN, CDR2 SYDVKM. The trim removed 3 bases at V and 6 bases at J, leaving 1 base unmatched. The CDR3 runs to 14 residues. This chain's CDR3 is CASSLDRGDEKLFF. The CDR3 DNA follows: TGTGCCAGCAGTTTGGACAGGGGGGATGAAAAACTGTTTTTT.

This chain connects TRBV2 to TRBJ1-6, with D unresolved. The CDR3 totals 12 residues. The germline V gene encodes CDR1 SNHLY and CDR2 FYNNEI. Trimming pared 5 bases from V and 9 bases from J, leaving 8 bases between. The CDR3 DNA reads TGTGCCAGCAGTAGAGGAGGTTCACCCCTCCACTTT. Its translation: CASSRGGSPLHF.

This chain connects TRBV6-1 to TRBJ1-4; weak D call: TRBD1 (5 bases). CDR1 is MNHNS and CDR2 is SASEGT in the germline V gene. This CDR3 spans 15 amino acids. Trimming shortened V by 0 bases and J by 8 bases, and 13 bases separated the two germline ends. The DNA for the CDR3 is TGTGCCAGCAGTGAAGCGCCCAGGGCAGGAGAAAAACTGTTTTTT. This codes for CASSEAPRAGEKLFF.

The J gene is TRBJ2-1, the V gene TRBV10-1; unclear D gene. The length of the CDR3 is 16 residues. Trimming stripped 2 bases from V and 4 bases from J, with 15 bases between. Germline CDR1 and CDR2: WNHNN and SYGVQD (reference sequence). Here the CDR3 reads CASSERQARVYNEQFF. CDR3 coding DNA: TGCGCCAGCAGTGAGAGGCAGGCTCGAGTATACAATGAGCAGTTCTTC.